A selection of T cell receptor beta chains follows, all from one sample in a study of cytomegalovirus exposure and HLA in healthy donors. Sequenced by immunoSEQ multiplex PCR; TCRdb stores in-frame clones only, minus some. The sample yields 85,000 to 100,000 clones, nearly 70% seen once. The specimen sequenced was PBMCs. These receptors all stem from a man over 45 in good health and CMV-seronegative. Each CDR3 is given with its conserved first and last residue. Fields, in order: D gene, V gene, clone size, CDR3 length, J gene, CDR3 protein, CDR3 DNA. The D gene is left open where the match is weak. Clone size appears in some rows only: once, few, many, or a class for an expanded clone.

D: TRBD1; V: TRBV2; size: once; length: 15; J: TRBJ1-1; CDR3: CAISGTGGVDTEAFF; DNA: TGTGCCATCTCCGGGACAGGGGGCGTGGACACTGAAGCTTTCTTT
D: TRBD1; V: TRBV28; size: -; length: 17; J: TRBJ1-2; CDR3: CASSFRESRQGGYGYTF; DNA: TGTGCCAGCAGTTTTAGGGAAAGCAGACAGGGGGGCTATGGCTACACCTTC
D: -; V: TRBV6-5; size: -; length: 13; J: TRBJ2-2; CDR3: CASSTLVSGELFF; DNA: TGTGCCAGCAGTACTTTGGTGAGCGGGGAGCTGTTTTTT
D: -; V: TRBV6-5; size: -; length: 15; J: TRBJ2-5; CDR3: CASSTLGRVQETQYF; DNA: TGTGCCAGCAGTACCCTCGGCAGGGTCCAAGAGACCCAGTACTTC
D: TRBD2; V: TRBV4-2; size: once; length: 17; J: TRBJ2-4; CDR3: CASSQEAGRLAGDIQYF; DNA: TGTGCCAGCAGCCAAGAGGCAGGGCGGCTAGCGGGAGACATTCAGTACTTC
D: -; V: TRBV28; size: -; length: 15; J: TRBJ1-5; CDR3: CASSYGVAVNQPQHF; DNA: TGTGCCAGCAGTTACGGGGTGGCAGTTAATCAGCCCCAGCATTTT
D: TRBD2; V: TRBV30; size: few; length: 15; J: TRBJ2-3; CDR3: CAWKPLAGDLDTQYF; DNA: TGTGCCTGGAAACCACTAGCGGGAGATTTAGATACGCAGTATTTT
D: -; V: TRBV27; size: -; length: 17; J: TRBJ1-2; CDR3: CASSHNGQTLSYYGYTF; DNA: TGTGCCAGCAGTCATAACGGACAGACCCTGAGCTACTATGGCTACACCTTC
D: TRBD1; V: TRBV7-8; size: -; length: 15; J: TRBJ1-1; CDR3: CASSPQGPENTEAFF; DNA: TGTGCCAGCAGCCCACAGGGGCCGGAGAACACTGAAGCTTTCTTT
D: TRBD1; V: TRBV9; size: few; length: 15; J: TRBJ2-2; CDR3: CASSAGTGDTGELFF; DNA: TGTGCCAGCAGCGCCGGGACAGGGGACACCGGGGAGCTGTTTTTT
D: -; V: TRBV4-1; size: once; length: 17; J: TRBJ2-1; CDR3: CASSQGPAGATYNEQFF; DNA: TGCGCCAGCAGCCAAGGTCCTGCGGGGGCAACTTACAATGAGCAGTTCTTC
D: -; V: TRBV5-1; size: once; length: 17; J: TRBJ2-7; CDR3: CASSLRQRPLSSYEQYF; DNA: TGCGCCAGCAGCTTGCGACAGCGACCACTAAGCTCCTACGAGCAGTACTTC
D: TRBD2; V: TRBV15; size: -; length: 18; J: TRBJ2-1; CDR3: CATSGSGGPPLPNNEQFF; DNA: TGTGCCACCAGCGGGTCGGGGGGTCCACCGCTCCCAAACAATGAGCAGTTCTTC
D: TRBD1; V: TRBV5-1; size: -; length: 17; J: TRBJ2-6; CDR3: CASSLRTGLSGANVLTF; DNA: TGCGCCAGCAGCCTCCGGACAGGGCTCTCTGGGGCCAACGTCCTGACTTTC
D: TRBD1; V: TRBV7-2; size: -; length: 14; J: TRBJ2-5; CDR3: CASSPWTGTETQYF; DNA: TGTGCCAGCAGCCCTTGGACAGGGACAGAGACCCAGTACTTC
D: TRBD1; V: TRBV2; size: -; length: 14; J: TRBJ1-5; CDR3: CASGEGQGNQPQHF; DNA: TGTGCCAGCGGGGAAGGACAGGGCAATCAGCCCCAGCATTTT
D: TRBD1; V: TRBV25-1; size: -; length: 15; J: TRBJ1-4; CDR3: CASSAGQGGNEKLFF; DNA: TGTGCCAGCAGTGCGGGACAGGGGGGGAATGAAAAACTGTTTTTT
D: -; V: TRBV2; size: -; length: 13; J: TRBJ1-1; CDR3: CASSEDSNTEAFF; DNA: TGTGCCAGCAGTGAAGACAGCAACACTGAAGCTTTCTTT
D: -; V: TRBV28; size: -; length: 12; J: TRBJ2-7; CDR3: CASSLLFGKQYF; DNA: TGTGCCAGCAGTTTACTCTTCGGGAAGCAGTACTTC
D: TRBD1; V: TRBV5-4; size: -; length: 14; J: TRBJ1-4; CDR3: CASRRDSRDEKLFF; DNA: TGTGCCAGCAGGCGGGACAGTCGAGACGAAAAACTGTTTTTT
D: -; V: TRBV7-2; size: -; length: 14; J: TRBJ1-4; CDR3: CASSLRTGNEKLFF; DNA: TGTGCCAGCAGCTTAAGGACGGGGAATGAAAAACTGTTTTTT
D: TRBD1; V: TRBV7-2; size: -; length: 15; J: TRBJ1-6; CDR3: CASSPQGAFGSPLHF; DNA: TGTGCCAGCAGCCCGCAGGGGGCGTTCGGTTCACCCCTCCACTTT
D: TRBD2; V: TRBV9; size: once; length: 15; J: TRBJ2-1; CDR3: CASSFTSGSYNEQFF; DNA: TGTGCCAGCAGCTTCACTAGCGGCTCCTACAATGAGCAGTTCTTC
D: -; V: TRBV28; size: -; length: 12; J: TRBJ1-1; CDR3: CAIPGHHTEAFF; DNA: TGTGCCATTCCGGGACATCACACTGAAGCTTTCTTT
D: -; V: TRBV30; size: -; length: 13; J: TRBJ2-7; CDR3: CAWSERPPGEQYF; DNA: TGTGCCTGGAGTGAACGTCCCCCGGGCGAGCAGTACTTC
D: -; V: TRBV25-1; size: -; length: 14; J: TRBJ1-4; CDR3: CASSDILTNEKLFF; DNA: TGTGCCAGCAGTGACATACTAACTAATGAAAAACTGTTTTTT
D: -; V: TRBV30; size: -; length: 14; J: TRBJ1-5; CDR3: CAWSVRAGGQPQHF; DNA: TGTGCCTGGAGTGTACGAGCGGGGGGTCAGCCCCAGCATTTT
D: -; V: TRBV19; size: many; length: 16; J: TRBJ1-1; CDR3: CASSISGLAMNTEAFF; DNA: TGTGCCAGTAGTATTTCTGGTCTCGCTATGAACACTGAAGCTTTCTTT
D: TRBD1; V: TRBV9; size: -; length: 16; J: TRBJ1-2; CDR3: CASSVALDRGHYGYTF; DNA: TGTGCCAGCAGCGTAGCTTTGGACAGGGGTCACTATGGCTACACCTTC
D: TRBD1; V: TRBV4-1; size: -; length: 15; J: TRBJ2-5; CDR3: CASSHRTGDQETQYF; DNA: TGCGCTAGCAGCCATCGGACAGGGGACCAAGAGACCCAGTACTTC
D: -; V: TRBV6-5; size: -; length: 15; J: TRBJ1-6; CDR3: CASSWQATNNSPLHF; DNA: TGTGCCAGCAGTTGGCAGGCGACGAATAATTCACCCCTCCACTTT